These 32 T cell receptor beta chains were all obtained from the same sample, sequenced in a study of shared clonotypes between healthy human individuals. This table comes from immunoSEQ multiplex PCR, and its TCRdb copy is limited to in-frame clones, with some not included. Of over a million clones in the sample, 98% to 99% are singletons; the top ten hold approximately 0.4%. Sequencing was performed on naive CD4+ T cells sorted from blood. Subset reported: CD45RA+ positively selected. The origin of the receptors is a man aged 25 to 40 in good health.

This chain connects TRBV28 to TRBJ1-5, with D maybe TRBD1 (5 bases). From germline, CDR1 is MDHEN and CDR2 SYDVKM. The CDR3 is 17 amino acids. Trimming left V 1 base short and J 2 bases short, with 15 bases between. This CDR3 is CASSLSGPSWGNQPQHF. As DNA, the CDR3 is TGTGCCAGCAGTTTATCAGGGCCCTCCTGGGGCAATCAGCCCCAGCATTTT.

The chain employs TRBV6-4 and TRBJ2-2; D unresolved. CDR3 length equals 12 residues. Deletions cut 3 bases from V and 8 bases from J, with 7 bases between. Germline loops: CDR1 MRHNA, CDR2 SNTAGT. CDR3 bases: TGTGCCAGCAGTGAATATGGTGGGGAGCTGTTTTTT. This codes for CASSEYGGELFF.

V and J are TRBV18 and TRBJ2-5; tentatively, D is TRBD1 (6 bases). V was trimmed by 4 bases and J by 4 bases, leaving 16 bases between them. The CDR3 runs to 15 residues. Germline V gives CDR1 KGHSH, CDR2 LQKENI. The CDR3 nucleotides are TGTGCCAGCTCACAGAAGATGGGGGCCCGAGAGACCCAGTACTTC. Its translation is CASSQKMGARETQYF.

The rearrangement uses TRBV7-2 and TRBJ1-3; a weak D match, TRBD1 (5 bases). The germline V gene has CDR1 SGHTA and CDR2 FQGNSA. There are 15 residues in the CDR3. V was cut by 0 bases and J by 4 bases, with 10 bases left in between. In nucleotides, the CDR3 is TGTGCCAGCAGCTTAGCGACCCAGGGAGGAAACACCATATATTTT. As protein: CASSLATQGGNTIYF.

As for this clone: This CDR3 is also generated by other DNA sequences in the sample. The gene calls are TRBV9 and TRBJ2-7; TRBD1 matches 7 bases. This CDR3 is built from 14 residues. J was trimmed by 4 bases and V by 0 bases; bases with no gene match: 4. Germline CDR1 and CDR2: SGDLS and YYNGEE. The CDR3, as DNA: TGTGCCAGCAGCGTAGATGAGGGGGCTTACGAGCAGTACTTC. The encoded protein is CASSVDEGAYEQYF.

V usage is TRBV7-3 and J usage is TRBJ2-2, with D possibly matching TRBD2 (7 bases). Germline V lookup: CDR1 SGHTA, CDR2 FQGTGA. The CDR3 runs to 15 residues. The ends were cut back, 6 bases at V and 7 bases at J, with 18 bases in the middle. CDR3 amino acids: CASSPRGAGGGELFF. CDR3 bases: TGTGCCAGCAGTCCCCGGGGGGCAGGCGGCGGGGAGCTGTTTTTT.

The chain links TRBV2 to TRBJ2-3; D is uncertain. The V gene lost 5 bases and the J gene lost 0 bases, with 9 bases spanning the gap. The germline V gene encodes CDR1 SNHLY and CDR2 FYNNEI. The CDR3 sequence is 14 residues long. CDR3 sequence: CASSQDGSTDTQYF. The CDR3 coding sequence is TGTGCCAGCAGTCAGGATGGGAGCACAGATACGCAGTATTTT.

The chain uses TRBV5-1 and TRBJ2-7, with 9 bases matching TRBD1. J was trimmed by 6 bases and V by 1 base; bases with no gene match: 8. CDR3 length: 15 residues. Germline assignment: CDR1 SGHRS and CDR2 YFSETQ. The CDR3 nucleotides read TGCGCCAGCAGCTTGAGAGGACAGGGGCCCTTCGAGCAGTACTTC. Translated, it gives CASSLRGQGPFEQYF.

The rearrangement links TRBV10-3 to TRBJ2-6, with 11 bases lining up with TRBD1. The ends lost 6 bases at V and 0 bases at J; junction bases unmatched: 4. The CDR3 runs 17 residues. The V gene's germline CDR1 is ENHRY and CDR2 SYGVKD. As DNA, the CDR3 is TGTGCCATCAGCCGCGGGACAGGGGGCTCTGGGGCCAACGTCCTGACTTTC. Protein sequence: CAISRGTGGSGANVLTF.

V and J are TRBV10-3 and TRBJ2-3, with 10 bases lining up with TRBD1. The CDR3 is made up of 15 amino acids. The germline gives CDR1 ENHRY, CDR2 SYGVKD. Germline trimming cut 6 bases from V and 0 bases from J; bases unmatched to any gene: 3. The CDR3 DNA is TGTGCCATCAGCGGACAGGGGGTGAGCACAGATACGCAGTATTTT. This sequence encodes CAISGQGVSTDTQYF.

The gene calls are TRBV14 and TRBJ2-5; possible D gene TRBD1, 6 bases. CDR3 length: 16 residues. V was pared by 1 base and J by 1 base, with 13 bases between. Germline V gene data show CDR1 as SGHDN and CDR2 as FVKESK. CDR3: CASSQGPRGGQETQYF. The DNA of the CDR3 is TGTGCCAGCAGCCAAGGTCCTAGAGGGGGCCAAGAGACCCAGTACTTC.

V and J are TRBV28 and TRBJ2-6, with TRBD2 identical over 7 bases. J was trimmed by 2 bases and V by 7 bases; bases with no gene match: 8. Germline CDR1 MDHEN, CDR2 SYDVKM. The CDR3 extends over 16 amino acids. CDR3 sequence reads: CASTPSGSTGANVLTF. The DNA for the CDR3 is TGTGCCAGCACCCCTAGCGGTTCGACTGGGGCCAACGTCCTGACTTTC.

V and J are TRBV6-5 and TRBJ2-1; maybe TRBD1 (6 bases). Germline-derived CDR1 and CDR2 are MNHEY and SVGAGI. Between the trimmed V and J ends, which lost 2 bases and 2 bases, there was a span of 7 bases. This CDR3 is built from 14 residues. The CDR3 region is CASSYGGPYNEQFF. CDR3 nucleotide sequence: TGTGCCAGCAGTTACGGGGGCCCCTACAATGAGCAGTTCTTC.

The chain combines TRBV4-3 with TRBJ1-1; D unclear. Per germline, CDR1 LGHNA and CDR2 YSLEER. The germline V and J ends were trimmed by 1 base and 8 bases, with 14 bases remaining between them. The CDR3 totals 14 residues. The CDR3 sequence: CASSQVGVRWEAFF. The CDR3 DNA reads TGCGCCAGCAGCCAAGTTGGCGTCAGGTGGGAAGCTTTCTTT.

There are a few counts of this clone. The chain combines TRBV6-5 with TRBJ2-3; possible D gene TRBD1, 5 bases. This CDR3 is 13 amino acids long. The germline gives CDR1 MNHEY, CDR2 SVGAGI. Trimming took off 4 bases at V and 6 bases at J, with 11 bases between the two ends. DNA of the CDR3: TGTGCCAGCAGTTCTCCAGGGTTGGATACGCAGTATTTT. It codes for CASSSPGLDTQYF.

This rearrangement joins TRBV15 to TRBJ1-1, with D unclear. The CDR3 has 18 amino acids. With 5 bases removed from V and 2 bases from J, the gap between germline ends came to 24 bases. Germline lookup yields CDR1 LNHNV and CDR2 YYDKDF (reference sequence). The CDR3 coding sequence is TGTGCCACCAGCCCCCAACGCGGGCAGAATACATATAACACTGAAGCTTTCTTT. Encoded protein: CATSPQRGQNTYNTEAFF.

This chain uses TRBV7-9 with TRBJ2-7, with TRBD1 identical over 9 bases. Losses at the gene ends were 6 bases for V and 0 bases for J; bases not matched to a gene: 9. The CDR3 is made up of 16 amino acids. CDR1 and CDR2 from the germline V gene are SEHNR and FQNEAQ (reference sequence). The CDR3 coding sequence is TGTGCCAGCAGTTCCAGACAGGGGGTAAGCTCCTACGAGCAGTACTTC. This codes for CASSSRQGVSSYEQYF.

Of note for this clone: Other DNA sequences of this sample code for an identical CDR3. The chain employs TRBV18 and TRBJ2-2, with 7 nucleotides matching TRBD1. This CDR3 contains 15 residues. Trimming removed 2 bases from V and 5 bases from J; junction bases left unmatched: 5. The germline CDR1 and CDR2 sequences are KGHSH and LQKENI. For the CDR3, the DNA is TGTGCCAGCTCACCATGGCAGGGGGATACCGGGGAGCTGTTTTTT. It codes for CASSPWQGDTGELFF.

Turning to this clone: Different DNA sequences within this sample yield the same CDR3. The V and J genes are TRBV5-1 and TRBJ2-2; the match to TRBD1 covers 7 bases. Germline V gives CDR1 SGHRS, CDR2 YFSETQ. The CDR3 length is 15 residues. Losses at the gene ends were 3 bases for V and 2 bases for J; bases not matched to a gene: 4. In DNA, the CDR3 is TGCGCCAGCAGCTCTTCAGGGGGTAACACCGGGGAGCTGTTTTTT. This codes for CASSSSGGNTGELFF.

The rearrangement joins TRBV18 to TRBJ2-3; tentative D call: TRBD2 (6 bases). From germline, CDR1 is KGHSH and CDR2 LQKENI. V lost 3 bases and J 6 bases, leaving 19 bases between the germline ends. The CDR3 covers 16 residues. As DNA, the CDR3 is TGTGCCAGCTCACCGACGGGGCGCGGGGCTGTGGATACGCAGTATTTT. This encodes CASSPTGRGAVDTQYF.

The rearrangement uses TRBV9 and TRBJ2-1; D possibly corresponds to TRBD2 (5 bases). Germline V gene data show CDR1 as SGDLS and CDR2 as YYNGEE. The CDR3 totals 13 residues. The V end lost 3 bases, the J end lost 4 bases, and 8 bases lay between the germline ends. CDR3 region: CASSAGGYNEQFF. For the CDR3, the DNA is TGTGCCAGCAGCGCCGGCGGGTACAATGAGCAGTTCTTC.

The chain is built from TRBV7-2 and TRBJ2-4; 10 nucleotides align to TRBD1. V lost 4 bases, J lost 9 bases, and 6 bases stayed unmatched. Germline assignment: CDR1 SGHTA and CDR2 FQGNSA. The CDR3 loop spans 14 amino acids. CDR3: CASSSGGQGGIQYF. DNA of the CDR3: TGTGCCAGCAGCTCGGGCGGACAGGGGGGCATTCAGTACTTC.

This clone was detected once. The CDR3 loop is CATSRVGTRAGDTQYF. Here the CDR3 DNA reads TGTGCCACCAGCAGAGTGGGGACCAGGGCGGGAGATACGCAGTATTTT. The chain links TRBV15 to TRBJ2-3; D possibly uses TRBD1 or TRBD2 (5 bases each). Deletions cut 1 base from V and 5 bases from J, with 16 bases between. The CDR3 runs to 16 residues. Germline loops: CDR1 LNHNV, CDR2 YYDKDF (reference sequence).

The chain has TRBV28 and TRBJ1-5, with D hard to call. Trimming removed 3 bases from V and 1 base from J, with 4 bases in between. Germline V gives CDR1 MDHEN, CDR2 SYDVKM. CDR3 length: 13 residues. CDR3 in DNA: TGTGCCAGCAGTTTCGACAGCAATCAGCCCCAGCATTTT. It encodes CASSFDSNQPQHF. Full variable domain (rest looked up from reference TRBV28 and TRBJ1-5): DVKVTQSSRYLVKRTGEKVFLECVQDMDHENMFWYRQDPGLGLRLIYFSYDVKMKEKGDIPEGYSVSREKKERFSLILESASTNQTSMYLCASSFDSNQPQHFGDGTRLSIL.

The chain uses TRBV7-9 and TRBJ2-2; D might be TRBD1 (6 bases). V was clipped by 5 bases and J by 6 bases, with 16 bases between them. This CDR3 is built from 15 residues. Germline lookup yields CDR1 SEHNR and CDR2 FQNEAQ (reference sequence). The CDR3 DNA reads TGTGCCAGCAGCCCGAGGACAGCCTGGGCCGGGGAGCTGTTTTTT. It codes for CASSPRTAWAGELFF.

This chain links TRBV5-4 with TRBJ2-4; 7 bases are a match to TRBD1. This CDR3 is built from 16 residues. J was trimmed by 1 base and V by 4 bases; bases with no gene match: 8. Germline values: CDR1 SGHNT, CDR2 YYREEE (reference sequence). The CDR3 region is CASSRGTVAAKNIQYF. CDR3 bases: TGTGCCAGCAGCAGGGGGACAGTTGCGGCCAAAAACATTCAGTACTTC.

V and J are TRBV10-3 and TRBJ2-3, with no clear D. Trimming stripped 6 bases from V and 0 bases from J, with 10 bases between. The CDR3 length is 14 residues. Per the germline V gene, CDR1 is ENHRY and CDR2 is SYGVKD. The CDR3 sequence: CAIRGSPSTDTQYF. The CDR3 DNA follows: TGTGCCATCAGGGGCAGCCCTAGCACAGATACGCAGTATTTT.

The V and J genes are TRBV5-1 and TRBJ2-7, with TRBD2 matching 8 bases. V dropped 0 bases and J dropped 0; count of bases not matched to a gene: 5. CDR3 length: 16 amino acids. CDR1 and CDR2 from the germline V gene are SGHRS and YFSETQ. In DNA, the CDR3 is TGCGCCAGCAGCTTGGTGCCCAGCGGGAGCTCCTACGAGCAGTACTTC. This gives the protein CASSLVPSGSSYEQYF.

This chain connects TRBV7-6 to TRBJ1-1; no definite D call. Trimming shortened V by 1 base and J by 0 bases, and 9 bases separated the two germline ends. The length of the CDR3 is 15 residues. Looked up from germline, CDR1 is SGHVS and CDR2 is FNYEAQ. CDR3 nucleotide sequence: TGTGCCAGCAGCTTAGTATTCGGTATGAACACTGAAGCTTTCTTT. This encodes CASSLVFGMNTEAFF.

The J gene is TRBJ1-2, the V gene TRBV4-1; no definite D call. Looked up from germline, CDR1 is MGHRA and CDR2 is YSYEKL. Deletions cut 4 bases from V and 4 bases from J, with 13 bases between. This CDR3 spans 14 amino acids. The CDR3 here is CASSPQAYIYGYTF. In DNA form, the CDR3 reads TGCGCCAGCAGCCCACAAGCTTATATCTATGGCTACACCTTC.

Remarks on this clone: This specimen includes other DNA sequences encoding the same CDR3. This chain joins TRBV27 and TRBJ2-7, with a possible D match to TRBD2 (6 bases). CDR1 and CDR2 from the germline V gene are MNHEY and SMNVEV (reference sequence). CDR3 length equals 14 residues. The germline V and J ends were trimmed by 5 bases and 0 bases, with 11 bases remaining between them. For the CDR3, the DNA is TGTGCCAGCAGTCGGGACGGGAGCTCCTACGAGCAGTACTTC. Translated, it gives CASSRDGSSYEQYF.

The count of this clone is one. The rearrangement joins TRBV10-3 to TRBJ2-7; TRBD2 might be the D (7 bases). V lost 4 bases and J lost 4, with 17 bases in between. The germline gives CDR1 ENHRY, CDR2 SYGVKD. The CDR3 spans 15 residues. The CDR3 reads CAISGGREKAYEQYF. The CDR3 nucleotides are TGTGCCATCAGTGGGGGGCGGGAGAAGGCTTACGAGCAGTACTTC.